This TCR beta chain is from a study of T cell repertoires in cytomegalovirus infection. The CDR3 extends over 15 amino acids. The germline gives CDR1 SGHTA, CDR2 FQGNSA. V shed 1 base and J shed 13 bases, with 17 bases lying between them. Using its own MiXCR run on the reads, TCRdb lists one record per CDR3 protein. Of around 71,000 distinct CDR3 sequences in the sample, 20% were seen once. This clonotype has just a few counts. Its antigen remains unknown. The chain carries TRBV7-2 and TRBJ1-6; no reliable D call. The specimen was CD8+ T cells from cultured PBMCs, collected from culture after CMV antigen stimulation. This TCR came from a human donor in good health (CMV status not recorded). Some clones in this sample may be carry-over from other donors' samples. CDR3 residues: CASSLDTRRGSPLHF. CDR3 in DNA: TGTGCCAGCAGCTTAGACACCCGACGCGGCTCGCCCCTCCACTTT.